These 23 T cell receptor beta chains share one sample of origin, sequenced in a study of CD8+CD57+ T cells in acquired aplastic anemia. Profiles of TCR beta VDJ and CDR3 were generated from a genomic DNA template. TCRdb reprocessed the reads with MiXCR, giving one entry per CDR3 protein. The sample has 150,000 to 200,000 distinct CDR3 sequences; roughly 64% are singletons. The sample consisted of sorted CD4+, CD8+, or CD8+CD57+ T cells (not recorded which) from PBMCs. The origin of the receptors is a human donor with severe aplastic anemia or a healthy control (not recorded which).

The V gene is TRBV5-1, the J gene TRBJ2-7; D perhaps matches TRBD1 (6 bases). CDR1 is SGHRS and CDR2 is YFSETQ in the germline V gene. The CDR3 loop spans 14 amino acids. V shed 4 bases and J shed 3 bases, with 14 bases lying between them. CDR3 DNA sequence: TGCGCCAGCAGCCAGGGGTCCATTGGCTACGAGCAGTACTTC. It encodes CASSQGSIGYEQYF.

The rearrangement uses TRBV5-6 and TRBJ2-7; a weak D match, TRBD2 (5 bases). CDR1 is SGHDT, CDR2 YYEEEE, per germline. The CDR3 consists of 12 residues. Trimming removed 6 bases from V and 2 bases from J, with 9 bases in between. In nucleotides, the CDR3 is TGTGCCAGCACTCGGGAAACCTACGAGCAGTACTTC. Its protein is CASTRETYEQYF.

This clonotype showed up just a few times. V and J are TRBV7-9 and TRBJ2-6, with D uncertain. The germline V gene has CDR1 SEHNR and CDR2 FQNEAQ (reference sequence). V lost 2 bases and J lost 4, with 9 bases in between. There are 15 residues in the CDR3. CDR3 nucleotides: TGTGCCAGCAGCTTACTCGGTTCGGGGGCCAACGTCCTGACTTTC. Translation gives CASSLLGSGANVLTF.

This clonotype has ten or more counts. The V gene is TRBV9, the J gene TRBJ2-5; D ambiguous. Trimming took 1 base from V and 0 from J, leaving 1 base between them. The CDR3 spans 12 residues. Looked up from germline, CDR1 is SGDLS and CDR2 is YYNGEE. The CDR3 protein is CASSVNQETQYF. DNA of the CDR3: TGTGCCAGCAGCGTAAACCAAGAGACCCAGTACTTC.

CDR3 bases: TGTGCCAGCAGCGTAGCCGGGACCCAGGGGGATACGCAGTATTTT. This encodes CASSVAGTQGDTQYF. The chain recombines TRBV9 with TRBJ2-3; D may be TRBD1 (6 bases). Germline-derived CDR1 and CDR2 are SGDLS and YYNGEE. The CDR3 covers 15 residues. V dropped 0 bases and J dropped 6 bases, with 14 bases sitting between them.

The chain employs TRBV7-6 and TRBJ2-3; 8 nucleotides match TRBD1. Germline V CDR1 and CDR2: SGHVS, FNYEAQ. The CDR3 consists of 12 residues. With 5 bases clipped from V and 11 bases from J, the junction kept 6 bases outside the gene matches. CDR3 DNA: TGTGCCAGCAGCGTAGGACAGGGAGGGCAGTATTTT. This codes for CASSVGQGGQYF.

The V and J genes are TRBV9 and TRBJ2-3, with D tentatively TRBD2 (8 bases). Trimming pared 3 bases from V and 6 bases from J, leaving 20 bases between. Germline lookup yields CDR1 SGDLS and CDR2 YYNGEE. This CDR3 has 16 residues. CDR3 bases: TGTGCCAGCAGCGGGAGGGACAGCGGGAGTTGGGATACGCAGTATTTT. This gives the protein CASSGRDSGSWDTQYF.

The chain has TRBV7-9 and TRBJ1-6; D is ambiguous. In germline, CDR1 is SEHNR, CDR2 FQNEAQ (reference sequence). The CDR3 contains 13 residues. With 0 bases removed from V and 7 bases from J, the gap between germline ends came to 4 bases. The CDR3: CASSLAPNSPLHF. CDR3 bases: TGTGCCAGCAGCTTAGCGCCCAATTCACCCCTCCACTTT. The full variable domain, with the rest looked up from reference TRBV7-9 and TRBJ1-6, is DTGVSQNPRHKITKRGQNVTFRCDPISEHNRLYWYRQTLGQGPEFLTYFQNEAQLEKSRLLSDRFSAERPKGSFSTLEIQRTEQGDSAMYLCASSLAPNSPLHFGNGTRLTVT.

The chain carries TRBV2 and TRBJ1-2; the match to TRBD1 covers 8 bases. Trimming at V came to 3 bases and at J to 4 bases, leaving 16 bases not matched to a gene. This CDR3 contains 18 residues. Germline CDR1 is SNHLY and CDR2 is FYNNEI. CDR3 DNA: TGTGCCAGCAGTGAGCACCCTCGGCCGGGACAGGAGTCCTATGGCTACACCTTC. Translation: CASSEHPRPGQESYGYTF.

This clonotype was counted many times. V and J are TRBV5-4 and TRBJ1-1; maybe TRBD1 (5 bases). CDR3 length: 13 residues. V shed 4 bases and J shed 7 bases, with 14 bases lying between them. CDR1 and CDR2 from the germline V gene are SGHNT and YYREEE (reference sequence). This chain's CDR3 is CASSPGWGGEAFF. CDR3 DNA sequence: TGTGCCAGCAGCCCCGGGTGGGGGGGTGAAGCTTTCTTT.

The CDR3 nucleotides read TGCGCCAGCAGCCGAGACCTAAACGATAAGACCCAGTACTTC. Protein: CASSRDLNDKTQYF. V usage is TRBV10-1 and J usage is TRBJ2-5; D gene ambiguous. The CDR3 contains 14 residues. Germline V CDR1 and CDR2: WNHNN, SYGVQD (reference sequence). Trimming took off 6 bases at V and 6 bases at J, with 17 bases between the two ends.

The J gene is TRBJ2-7, the V gene TRBV24-1; 15 bases are shared with TRBD2. Germline V gene data show CDR1 as KGHDR and CDR2 as SFDVKD. Trimming took 4 bases from V and 6 from J; bases not matched to a gene: 3. This CDR3 is built from 15 residues. In nucleotides, the CDR3 is TGTGCCACCAGTGACCAGGGACTAGCGGGAGGCGAGCAGTACTTC. Translating gives CATSDQGLAGGEQYF.

The rearrangement joins TRBV6-4 to TRBJ2-3; 8 nucleotides line up with TRBD2. Germline V gene data show CDR1 as MRHNA and CDR2 as SNTAGT. Trimming at V came to 0 bases and at J to 7 bases, leaving 6 bases not matched to a gene. The CDR3 sequence is 15 residues long. The CDR3 region is CASSDSSGGRNTQYF. Here the CDR3 DNA reads TGTGCCAGCAGTGACTCGTCGGGGGGGCGAAATACGCAGTATTTT.

The V gene is TRBV7-9, the J gene TRBJ2-3, with unresolved D. The CDR3 extends over 14 amino acids. V lost 1 base, J lost 6 bases, and 11 bases lay in between. The germline CDR1 and CDR2 sequences are SEHNR and FQNEAQ (reference sequence). DNA for the CDR3: TGTGCCAGCAGCTTAGGCTCATTTGCGGATACGCAGTATTTT. Its translation is CASSLGSFADTQYF.

The chain has TRBV7-8 and TRBJ2-7; D may be TRBD1 (6 bases). CDR1 and CDR2 from the germline V gene are SGHVS and FQNEAQ. Between the trimmed V and J ends, which lost 6 bases and 6 bases, there was a span of 18 bases. This CDR3 is built from 14 residues. This CDR3 is CASRRQGIVGEQYF. The CDR3 DNA is TGTGCCAGCAGAAGGCAGGGGATTGTTGGCGAGCAGTACTTC. Full variable domain (remainder filled in from reference TRBV7-8 and TRBJ2-7): GAGVSQSPRYKVAKRGQDVALRCDPISGHVSLFWYQQALGQGPEFLTYFQNEAQLDKSGLPSDRFFAERPEGSVSTLKIQRTQQEDSAVYLCASRRQGIVGEQYFGPGTRLTVT.

This clonotype was counted at least ten times. This rearrangement joins TRBV27 to TRBJ1-5; D gene unclear. This CDR3 is built from 13 residues. V lost 2 bases, J lost 4 bases, and 6 bases lay in between. Germline-derived CDR1 and CDR2 are MNHEY and SMNVEV (reference sequence). CDR3 sequence (DNA): TGTGCCAGCAGTTTAAGTCAAAATCAGCCCCAGCATTTT. Translated: CASSLSQNQPQHF.

As for this clonotype: The junction shows a germline mismatch at one end, possibly a read error. The chain combines TRBV5-1 with TRBJ1-2, with TRBD1 matching over 8 bases. The CDR3 covers 12 residues. CDR1 and CDR2 (germline): SGHRS, YFSETQ. The CDR3 sequence: CASGWDRYGYTF. The CDR3 bases are TGTGCCAGCGGGTGGGACAGGTATGGCTACACCTTC.

At least ten counts were recorded for this clonotype. The V and J genes are TRBV19 and TRBJ2-7; D remains ambiguous. V lost 3 bases and J lost 5, with 5 bases in between. The CDR3 sequence is 11 residues long. Germline values: CDR1 LNHDA, CDR2 SQIVND (reference sequence). The CDR3 DNA reads TGTGCCAGTAGTATTGGACACGAGCAGTACTTC. The encoded protein is CASSIGHEQYF.

This clonotype was seen a few times. The V and J genes are TRBV24-1 and TRBJ1-1; D unclear. Trimming removed 6 bases from V and 4 bases from J, with 11 bases in between. The CDR3 runs to 13 residues. Germline CDR1 reads KGHDR; CDR2 reads SFDVKD. The CDR3 DNA reads as TGTGCCACCAGTACGCAGGAGGGCACTGAAGCTTTCTTT. This encodes CATSTQEGTEAFF.

The chain has TRBV10-3 and TRBJ2-1; the D is unclear. This CDR3 is 14 amino acids long. Between the trimmed V and J ends, which lost 6 bases and 6 bases, there was a span of 15 bases. Germline assignment: CDR1 ENHRY and CDR2 SYGVKD. As DNA, the CDR3 is TGTGCCATCAGGAGAGACACCGTCCGCAATGAGCAGTTCTTC. This sequence encodes CAIRRDTVRNEQFF.

This clonotype appeared many times. The chain joins TRBV7-6 to TRBJ2-1, with a weak D call TRBD1 (7 bases). V was cut by 5 bases and J by 5 bases, with 19 bases left in between. The germline V gene encodes CDR1 SGHVS and CDR2 FNYEAQ. The CDR3 runs 16 residues. This chain's CDR3 is CASSKTPGGTDNEQFF. As DNA, the CDR3 is TGTGCCAGCAGCAAAACACCAGGGGGGACTGACAATGAGCAGTTCTTC.

The chain uses TRBV7-9 and TRBJ2-5; D possibly corresponds to TRBD1 (7 bases). The end of the DNA aligns better with TRBJ2-1, so the J call may be wrong. Germline CDR1 SEHNR, CDR2 FQNEAQ (reference sequence). This CDR3 has 16 residues. The CDR3 sequence is CASSQEGATLNDEQFF. The CDR3, as DNA: TGTGCCAGCAGCCAGGAGGGGGCCACCTTGAACGATGAGCAGTTCTTC.

This clonotype was detected many times. The chain couples TRBV4-1 to TRBJ2-1; 8 bases agree with TRBD2. The CDR3 sequence is 19 residues long. In germline, CDR1 is MGHRA, CDR2 YSYEKL. V shed 1 base, J shed 2 bases, and the junction held 13 bases outside the gene matches. The CDR3 region is CASSQVWTSKDRPYNEQFF. As DNA, the CDR3 is TGCGCCAGCAGCCAAGTTTGGACTAGCAAGGATAGGCCCTACAATGAGCAGTTCTTC.